This TCR beta chain appears in the sequencing data of a study of memory CD4+ T cells and cytomegalovirus serostatus. The wider study: Donors were healthy Belgian adults, under ten CMV seropositive and roughly 25 seronegative.

The protocol was immunoSEQ multiplex PCR, while the TCRdb copy is restricted to in-frame clones and leaves out a portion. The sample shows some 49,000 clones, roughly 78% of them seen only once. This CDR3 comprises 14 residues. CDR1 and CDR2 (germline): SGHTA, FQGTGA. Trimming left V 2 bases short and J 3 bases short, with 8 bases between. The sort gate was single viable CD3+CD4+CD8-CD45RO+ cells for memory CD4+ T cells. Serostatus was set by detecting CMV pp150, pp28, p38, p52 IgG. The clonotype comes from an adult in good health and CMV-seronegative. Material for sequencing was memory CD4+ T cells from blood. The chain carries TRBV7-3 and TRBJ2-1, with D possibly TRBD1 on 5 matching bases. The CDR3 coding sequence is TGTGCCAGCAGCTTATCCAGGGACTACAATGAGCAGTTCTTC. Protein sequence: CASSLSRDYNEQFF.